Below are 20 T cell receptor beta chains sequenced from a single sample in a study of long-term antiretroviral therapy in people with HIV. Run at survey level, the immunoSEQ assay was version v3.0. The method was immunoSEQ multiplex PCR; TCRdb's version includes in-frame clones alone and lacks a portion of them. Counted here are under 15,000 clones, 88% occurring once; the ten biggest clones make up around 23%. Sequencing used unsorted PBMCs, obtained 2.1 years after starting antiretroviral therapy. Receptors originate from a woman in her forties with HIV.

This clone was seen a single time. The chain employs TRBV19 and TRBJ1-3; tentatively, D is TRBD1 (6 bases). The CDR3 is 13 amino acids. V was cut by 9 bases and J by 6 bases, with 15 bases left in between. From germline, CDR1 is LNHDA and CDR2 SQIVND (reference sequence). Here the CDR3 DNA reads TGTGCCAGCTCATATTCAGGGGTAAACACCATATATTTT. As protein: CASSYSGVNTIYF.

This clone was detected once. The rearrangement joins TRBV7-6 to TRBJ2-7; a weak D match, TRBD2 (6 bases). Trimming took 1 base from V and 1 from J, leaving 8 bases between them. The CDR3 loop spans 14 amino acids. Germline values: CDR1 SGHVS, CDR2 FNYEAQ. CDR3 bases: TGTGCCAGCAGCTTAGGACTAGATTCCTACGAGCAGTACTTC. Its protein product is CASSLGLDSYEQYF.

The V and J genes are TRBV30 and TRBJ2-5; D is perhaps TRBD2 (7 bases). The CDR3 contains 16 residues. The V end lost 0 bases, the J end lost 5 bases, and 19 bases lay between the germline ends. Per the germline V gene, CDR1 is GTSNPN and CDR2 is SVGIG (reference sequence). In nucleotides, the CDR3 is TGTGCCTGGAGTGTAAATCGCGGGGGCCCTTGGGAGACCCAGTACTTC. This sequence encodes CAWSVNRGGPWETQYF.

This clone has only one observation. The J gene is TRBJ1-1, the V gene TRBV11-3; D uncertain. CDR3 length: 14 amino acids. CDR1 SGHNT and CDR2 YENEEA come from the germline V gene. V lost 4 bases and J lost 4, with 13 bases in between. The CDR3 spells CASSSLLGITEAFF. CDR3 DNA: TGTGCCAGCAGCTCTCTCCTTGGAATCACTGAAGCTTTCTTT.

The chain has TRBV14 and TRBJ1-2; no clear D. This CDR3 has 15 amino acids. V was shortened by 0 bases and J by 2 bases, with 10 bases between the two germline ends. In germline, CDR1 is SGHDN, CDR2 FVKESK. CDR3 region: CASSQDLRANYGYTF. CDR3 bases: TGTGCCAGCAGCCAAGATCTCCGTGCCAACTATGGCTACACCTTC.

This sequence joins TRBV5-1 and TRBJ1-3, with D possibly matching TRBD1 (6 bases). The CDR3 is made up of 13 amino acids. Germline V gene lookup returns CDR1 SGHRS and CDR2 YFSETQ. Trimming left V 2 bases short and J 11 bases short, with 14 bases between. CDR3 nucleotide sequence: TGCGCCAGCAGCTTCGAAAGGGGGTACGCCATATATTTT. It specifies CASSFERGYAIYF. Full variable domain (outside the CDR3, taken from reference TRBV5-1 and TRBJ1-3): KAGVTQTPRYLIKTRGQQVTLSCSPISGHRSVSWYQQTPGQGLQFLFEYFSETQRNKGNFPGRFSGRQFSNSRSEMNVSTLELGDSALYLCASSFERGYAIYFGEGSWLTVV.

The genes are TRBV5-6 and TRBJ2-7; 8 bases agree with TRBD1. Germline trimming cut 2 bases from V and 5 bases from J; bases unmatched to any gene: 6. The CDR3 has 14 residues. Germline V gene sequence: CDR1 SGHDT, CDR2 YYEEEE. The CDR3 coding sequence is TGTGCCAGCAGCTTCCGGGACAGGCCCCACGAGCAGTACTTC. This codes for CASSFRDRPHEQYF.

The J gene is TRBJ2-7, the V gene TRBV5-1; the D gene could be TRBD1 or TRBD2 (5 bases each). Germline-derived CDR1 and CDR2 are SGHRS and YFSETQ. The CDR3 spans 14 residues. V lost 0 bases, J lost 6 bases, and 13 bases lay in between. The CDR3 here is CASSLAGSWGEQYF. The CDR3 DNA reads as TGCGCCAGCAGCTTGGCAGGGAGTTGGGGCGAGCAGTACTTC. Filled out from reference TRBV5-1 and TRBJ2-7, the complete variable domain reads KAGVTQTPRYLIKTRGQQVTLSCSPISGHRSVSWYQQTPGQGLQFLFEYFSETQRNKGNFPGRFSGRQFSNSRSEMNVSTLELGDSALYLCASSLAGSWGEQYFGPGTRLTVT.

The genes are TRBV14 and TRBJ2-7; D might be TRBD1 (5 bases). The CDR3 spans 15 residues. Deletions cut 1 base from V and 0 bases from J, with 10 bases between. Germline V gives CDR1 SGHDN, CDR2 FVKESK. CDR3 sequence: CASSQVSDTSYEQYF. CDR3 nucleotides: TGTGCCAGCAGCCAAGTTTCGGACACCTCCTACGAGCAGTACTTC.

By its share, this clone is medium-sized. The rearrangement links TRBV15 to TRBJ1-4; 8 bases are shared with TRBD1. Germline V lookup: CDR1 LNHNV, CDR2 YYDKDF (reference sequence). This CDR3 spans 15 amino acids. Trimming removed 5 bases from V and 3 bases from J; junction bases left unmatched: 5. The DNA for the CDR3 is TGTGCCACCAGCCTGCAGGGGGCCCCTAATGAAAAACTGTTTTTT. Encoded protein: CATSLQGAPNEKLFF.

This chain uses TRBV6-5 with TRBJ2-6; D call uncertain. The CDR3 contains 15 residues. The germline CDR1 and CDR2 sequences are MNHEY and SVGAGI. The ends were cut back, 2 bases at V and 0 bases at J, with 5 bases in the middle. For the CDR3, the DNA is TGTGCCAGCAGTTACGGGATCTCTGGGGCCAACGTCCTGACTTTC. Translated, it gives CASSYGISGANVLTF.

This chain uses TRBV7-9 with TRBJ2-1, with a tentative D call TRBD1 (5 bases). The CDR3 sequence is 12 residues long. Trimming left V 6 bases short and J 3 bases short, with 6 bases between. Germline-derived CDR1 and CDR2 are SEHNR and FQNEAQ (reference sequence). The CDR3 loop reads CASRGVYNEQFF. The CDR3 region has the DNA TGTGCCAGCAGAGGGGTCTACAATGAGCAGTTCTTC. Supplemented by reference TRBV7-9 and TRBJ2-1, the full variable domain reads DTGVSQNPRHKITKRGQNVTFRCDPISEHNRLYWYRQTLGQGPEFLTYFQNEAQLEKSRLLSDRFSAERPKGSFSTLEIQRTEQGDSAMYLCASRGVYNEQFFGPGTRLTVL.

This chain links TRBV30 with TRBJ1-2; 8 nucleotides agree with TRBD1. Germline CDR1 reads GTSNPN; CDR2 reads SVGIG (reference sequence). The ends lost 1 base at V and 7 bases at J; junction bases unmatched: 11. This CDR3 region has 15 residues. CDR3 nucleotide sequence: TGTGCCTGGAGTGGATTCGGACAGGGAGAGTTTGGCTACACCTTC. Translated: CAWSGFGQGEFGYTF. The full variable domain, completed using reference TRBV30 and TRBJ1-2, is SQTIHQWPATLVQPVGSPLSLECTVEGTSNPNLYWYRQAAGRGLQLLFYSVGIGQISSEVPQNLSASRPQDRQFILSSKKLLLSDSGFYLCAWSGFGQGEFGYTFGSGTRLTVV.

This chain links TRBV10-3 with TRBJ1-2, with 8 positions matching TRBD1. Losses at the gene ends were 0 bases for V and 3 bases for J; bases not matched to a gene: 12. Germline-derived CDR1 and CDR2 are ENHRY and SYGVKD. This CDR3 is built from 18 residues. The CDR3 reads CAISESIYVGRGHYGYTF. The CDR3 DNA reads TGTGCCATCAGTGAGTCGATATACGTGGGCAGGGGGCACTATGGCTACACCTTC.

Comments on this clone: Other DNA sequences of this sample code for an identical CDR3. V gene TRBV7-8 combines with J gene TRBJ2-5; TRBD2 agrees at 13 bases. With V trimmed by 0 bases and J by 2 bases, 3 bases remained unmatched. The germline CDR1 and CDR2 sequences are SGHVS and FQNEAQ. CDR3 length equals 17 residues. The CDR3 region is CASSLAGLAGVQETQYF. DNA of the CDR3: TGTGCCAGCAGCTTAGCTGGACTAGCGGGGGTACAAGAGACCCAGTACTTC.

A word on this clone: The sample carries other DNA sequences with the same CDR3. The CDR3 nucleotides are TGTGCCAGTAGTCAATCACTAGCGGGCGGCACAGATACGCAGTATTTT. Its translation is CASSQSLAGGTDTQYF. The chain combines TRBV19 with TRBJ2-3; 9 nucleotides align to TRBD2. The CDR3 loop spans 16 amino acids. The junction had 7 bases not matched to a gene; V was cut back by 5 bases and J by 1 base. Germline CDR1 LNHDA, CDR2 SQIVND (reference sequence). The whole variable domain, remainder taken from reference TRBV19 and TRBJ2-3, is DGGITQSPKYLFRKEGQNVTLSCEQNLNHDAMYWYRQDPGQGLRLIYYSQIVNDFQKGDIAEGYSVSREKKESFPLTVTSAQKNPTAFYLCASSQSLAGGTDTQYFGPGTRLTVL.

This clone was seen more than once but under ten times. The CDR3 DNA is TGTGCCAGCAGCTTAATGAAAGAGACCCAGTACTTC. Amino acid sequence: CASSLMKETQYF. The gene calls are TRBV7-2 and TRBJ2-5, with D unclear. V lost 2 bases and J lost 3, with 4 bases in between. This CDR3 is built from 12 residues. CDR1 is SGHTA and CDR2 is FQGNSA in the germline V gene.

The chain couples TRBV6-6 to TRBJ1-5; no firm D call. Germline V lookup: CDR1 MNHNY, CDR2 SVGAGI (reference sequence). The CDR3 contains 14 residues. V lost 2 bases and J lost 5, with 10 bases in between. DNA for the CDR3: TGTGCCAGCAGTTACCCAGGAACTTATCAGCCCCAGCATTTT. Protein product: CASSYPGTYQPQHF.

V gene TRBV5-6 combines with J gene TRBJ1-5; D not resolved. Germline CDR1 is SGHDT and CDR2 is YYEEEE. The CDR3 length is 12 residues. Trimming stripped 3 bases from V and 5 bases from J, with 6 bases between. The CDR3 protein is CASSSRDQPQHF. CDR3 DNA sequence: TGTGCCAGCAGCTCGCGGGATCAGCCCCAGCATTTT.

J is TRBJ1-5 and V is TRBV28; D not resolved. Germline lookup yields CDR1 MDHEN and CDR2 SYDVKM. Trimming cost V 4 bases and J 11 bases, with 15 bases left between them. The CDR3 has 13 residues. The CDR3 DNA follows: TGTGCCAGCAGTTCCCCGGCGGTCTCGACCCAGCATTTT. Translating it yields CASSSPAVSTQHF.